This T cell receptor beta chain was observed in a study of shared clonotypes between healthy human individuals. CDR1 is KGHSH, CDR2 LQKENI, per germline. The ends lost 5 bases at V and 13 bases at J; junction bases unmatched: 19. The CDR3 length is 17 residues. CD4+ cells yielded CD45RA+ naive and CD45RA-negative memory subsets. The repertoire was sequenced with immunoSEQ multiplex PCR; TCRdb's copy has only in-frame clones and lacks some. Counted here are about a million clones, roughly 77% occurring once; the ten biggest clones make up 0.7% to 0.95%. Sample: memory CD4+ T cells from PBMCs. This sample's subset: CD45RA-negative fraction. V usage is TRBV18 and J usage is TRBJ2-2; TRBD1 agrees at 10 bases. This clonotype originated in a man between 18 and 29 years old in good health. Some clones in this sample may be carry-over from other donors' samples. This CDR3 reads CASSTGTGALALPGLFF. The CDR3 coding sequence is TGTGCCAGCTCAACCGGGACAGGGGCCCTCGCTCTTCCGGGGCTGTTTTTT.